The 26 T cell receptor beta chains below were found in one sample sequenced in a study of blood T cell repertoires in COVID-19. Clones were sequenced by immunoSEQ multiplex PCR, and TCRdb holds only the in-frame ones, with some missing. In the table there are 250,000 to 350,000 clones, roughly 83% of which are singletons. Sequenced: peripheral blood. These receptors were taken from a woman aged 50 to 65 with acute or convalescent COVID-19.

This clone was observed a handful of times. The chain employs TRBV5-1 and TRBJ1-1; 8 bases map to TRBD1. The CDR3 has 16 amino acids. The germline V gene has CDR1 SGHRS and CDR2 YFSETQ. The ends lost 2 bases at V and 1 base at J; junction bases unmatched: 7. The CDR3 DNA reads TGCGCCAGCAGCTTCAATTCAGGGGGCGCGAACACTGAAGCTTTCTTT. It yields the protein CASSFNSGGANTEAFF.

The genes are TRBV23-1 and TRBJ2-1, with D perhaps matching TRBD1 (6 bases). TRBV23-1 is recorded as an ORF, its role being uncertain. V lost 0 bases, J lost 5 bases, and 11 bases lay in between. This CDR3 is 15 amino acids long. The CDR3 coding sequence is TGCGCCAGCAGTCAATCGCGGACAGACAACAATGAGCAGTTCTTC. Translation gives CASSQSRTDNNEQFF.

The V and J genes are TRBV11-1 and TRBJ2-4, with D possibly being TRBD1 (5 bases). With 0 bases removed from V and 6 bases from J, the gap between germline ends came to 9 bases. CDR1 is SGHAT, CDR2 FQDESV, per germline (reference sequence). This CDR3 has 14 amino acids. The CDR3 loop is CASSLAPGINIQYF. The CDR3 nucleotides read TGTGCCAGCAGCTTAGCTCCAGGGATAAACATTCAGTACTTC.

The J gene is TRBJ2-1, the V gene TRBV7-2, with a tentative D call TRBD1 (5 bases). CDR1 and CDR2 (germline): SGHTA, FQGNSA. This CDR3 spans 15 amino acids. V lost 1 base, J lost 2 bases, and 9 bases lay in between. CDR3 protein: CASSLEGITYNEQFF. The CDR3 region has the DNA TGTGCCAGCAGCTTAGAGGGGATCACCTACAATGAGCAGTTCTTC.

V usage is TRBV6-5 and J usage is TRBJ2-1; D may be TRBD2 (7 bases). This CDR3 contains 15 residues. The V and J ends lost 6 bases and 12 bases respectively, with 24 bases between them. From germline, CDR1 is MNHEY and CDR2 SVGAGI. The DNA of the CDR3 is TGTGCCAGCAGAACCCTCCTTCGGGGGGCCCAACCGCAGTTCTTC. This encodes CASRTLLRGAQPQFF.

The rearrangement joins TRBV13 to TRBJ2-1; D unclear. The germline CDR1 and CDR2 sequences are PRHDT and FYEKMQ (reference sequence). Between the trimmed V and J ends, which lost 5 bases and 4 bases, there was a span of 18 bases. The CDR3 is 16 residues long. CDR3 amino acids: CASSTWQSPAYNEQFF. In DNA form, the CDR3 reads TGTGCCAGCAGCACCTGGCAGTCACCCGCATACAATGAGCAGTTCTTC. The variable domain in full, completed from reference TRBV13 and TRBJ2-1, reads AAGVIQSPRHLIKEKRETATLKCYPIPRHDTVYWYQQGPGQDPQFLISFYEKMQSDKGSIPDRFSAQQFSDYHSELNMSSLELGDSALYFCASSTWQSPAYNEQFFGPGTRLTVL.

The gene calls are TRBV7-2 and TRBJ1-3; D is uncertain. From germline, CDR1 is SGHTA and CDR2 FQGNSA. Trimming left V 0 bases short and J 1 base short, with 10 bases between. The CDR3 is 16 residues long. The CDR3 spells CASSLASGRSGNTIYF. The CDR3 region has the DNA TGTGCCAGCAGCTTAGCTTCCGGGAGGTCTGGAAACACCATATATTTT.

The chain is built from TRBV5-1 and TRBJ2-5, with TRBD1 matching 10 bases. The V segment lost 4 bases and the J segment 5 bases; nucleotides outside the gene matches: 8. This CDR3 is 15 amino acids long. Germline V lookup: CDR1 SGHRS, CDR2 YFSETQ. The CDR3 region is CASSRGQGGTETQYF. CDR3 sequence (DNA): TGCGCCAGCAGCCGCGGACAGGGGGGTACGGAGACCCAGTACTTC.

DNA of the CDR3: TGCGCCAGCAGTCAAGGGACAAGAGGGGGAAATGGCGAGCAGTACTTC. As protein: CASSQGTRGGNGEQYF. The genes are TRBV23-1 and TRBJ2-7; D possibly corresponds to TRBD1 (6 bases). TRBV23-1 is an ORF; its function is uncertain. The length of the CDR3 is 16 residues. The ends were cut back, 2 bases at V and 6 bases at J, with 20 bases in the middle.

This clone came up a few times. The chain links TRBV28 to TRBJ2-6; tentative D call: TRBD1 (7 bases). From germline, CDR1 is MDHEN and CDR2 SYDVKM. Trimming removed 5 bases from V and 3 bases from J, with 17 bases in between. The CDR3 covers 17 residues. The CDR3 coding sequence is TGTGCCAGCAGTCCAGGAGGGGGCAGAGGTGGGGCCAACGTCCTGACTTTC. Translating it yields CASSPGGGRGGANVLTF. The full variable domain, with the rest looked up from reference TRBV28 and TRBJ2-6, is DVKVTQSSRYLVKRTGEKVFLECVQDMDHENMFWYRQDPGLGLRLIYFSYDVKMKEKGDIPEGYSVSREKKERFSLILESASTNQTSMYLCASSPGGGRGGANVLTFGAGSRLTVL.

The chain combines TRBV5-1 with TRBJ1-2; possible D gene TRBD1, 5 bases. The CDR3 has 15 amino acids. V was trimmed by 0 bases and J by 1 base, leaving 10 bases between them. In germline, CDR1 is SGHRS, CDR2 YFSETQ. CDR3 sequence: CASSLAAGLNYGYTF. The CDR3 DNA reads TGCGCCAGCAGCTTGGCCGCGGGGCTTAACTATGGCTACACCTTC.

The rearrangement links TRBV10-1 to TRBJ2-2; D is uncertain. This CDR3 comprises 16 residues. Germline V gene lookup returns CDR1 WNHNN and CDR2 SYGVQD (reference sequence). V was shortened by 1 base and J by 4 bases, with 13 bases between the two germline ends. CDR3 in DNA: TGCGCCAGCAGTGAGTTAGGCTGGCGCGGCACCGGGGAGCTGTTTTTT. Encoded protein: CASSELGWRGTGELFF.

V usage is TRBV7-2 and J usage is TRBJ2-2; the match to TRBD1 covers 8 bases. CDR1 and CDR2 (germline): SGHTA, FQGNSA. After removal of 2 bases from V and 1 base from J, the junction contained 3 bases not matched to a gene. There are 16 residues in the CDR3. The CDR3: CASSLLGTGNTGELFF. The CDR3 DNA follows: TGTGCCAGCAGCTTATTGGGGACAGGGAACACCGGGGAGCTGTTTTTT.

V and J are TRBV6-1 and TRBJ2-7, with 10 nucleotides matching TRBD2. In germline, CDR1 is MNHNS, CDR2 SASEGT. V shed 4 bases, J shed 1 base, and the junction held 7 bases outside the gene matches. There are 16 residues in the CDR3. CDR3 loop: CASSGGSGRRSYEQYF. For the CDR3, the DNA is TGTGCCAGCAGTGGGGGTAGCGGGAGGAGGTCCTACGAGCAGTACTTC.

CDR3 DNA sequence: TGTGCCTGGAGGACAGGGTTGGACACTGAAGCTTTCTTT. Residues: CAWRTGLDTEAFF. The chain employs TRBV30 and TRBJ1-1; 7 bases are a match to TRBD1. Germline CDR1 and CDR2: GTSNPN and SVGIG (reference sequence). This CDR3 spans 13 amino acids. V trimming: 3 bases; J trimming: 3 bases; junction bases outside the gene matches: 4.

This chain links TRBV5-4 with TRBJ2-1; 7 bases fit TRBD1. Germline V gene sequence: CDR1 SGHNT, CDR2 YYREEE (reference sequence). The ends lost 0 bases at V and 2 bases at J; junction bases unmatched: 5. The CDR3 has 16 amino acids. CDR3 in amino acids: CASSLAGTVPYNEQFF. CDR3 coding DNA: TGTGCCAGCAGCTTGGCAGGGACAGTCCCCTACAATGAGCAGTTCTTC.

The chain uses TRBV2 and TRBJ1-1, with D uncertain. Germline-derived CDR1 and CDR2 are SNHLY and FYNNEI. V was shortened by 7 bases and J by 1 base, with 10 bases between the two germline ends. CDR3 length equals 13 residues. CDR3 sequence: CASKRDGNTEAFF. CDR3 nucleotides: TGTGCCAGCAAGCGAGACGGGAACACTGAAGCTTTCTTT.

The chain joins TRBV6-2 or TRBV6-3 to TRBJ2-7; D call uncertain. This CDR3 is built from 12 residues. The ends were cut back, 5 bases at V and 3 bases at J, with 8 bases in the middle. Germline CDR1 MNHEY, CDR2 SVGEGT. The CDR3 DNA sequence: TGTGCCAGCAGTCTCAGGATCTACGAGCAGTACTTC. Protein: CASSLRIYEQYF.

The V and J genes are TRBV6-1 and TRBJ2-1, with a tentative D call TRBD2 (6 bases). There are 17 residues in the CDR3. Germline V gene sequence: CDR1 MNHNS, CDR2 SASEGT. V dropped 2 bases and J dropped 0 bases, with 14 bases sitting between them. CDR3 nucleotide sequence: TGTGCCAGCAGTGAAAGGGTTCGGGGGAGCTCCTACAATGAGCAGTTCTTC. Its translation is CASSERVRGSSYNEQFF.

This chain joins TRBV12-3 or TRBV12-4 and TRBJ2-2, with D tentatively TRBD1 (5 bases). V was cut by 6 bases and J by 6 bases, with 8 bases left in between. This CDR3 contains 12 residues. CDR3 DNA: TGTGCCAGCAGCCAGGGATCCGGGGAGCTGTTTTTT. Translated, it gives CASSQGSGELFF.

This clone has just one count. The chain has TRBV19 and TRBJ1-4; D call uncertain. The CDR3 covers 16 residues. CDR1 and CDR2 (germline): LNHDA, SQIVND (reference sequence). The V gene lost 5 bases and the J gene lost 4 bases, with 17 bases spanning the gap. CDR3 residues: CASSGRRREGNEKLFF. The CDR3 DNA follows: TGTGCCAGTAGTGGCCGACGTAGGGAGGGTAATGAAAAACTGTTTTTT. Full variable domain (remainder filled in from reference TRBV19 and TRBJ1-4): DGGITQSPKYLFRKEGQNVTLSCEQNLNHDAMYWYRQDPGQGLRLIYYSQIVNDFQKGDIAEGYSVSREKKESFPLTVTSAQKNPTAFYLCASSGRRREGNEKLFFGSGTQLSVL.

J is TRBJ1-3 and V is TRBV10-3; weak D call: TRBD1 (6 bases). With 0 bases removed from V and 0 bases from J, the gap between germline ends came to 18 bases. The germline V gene has CDR1 ENHRY and CDR2 SYGVKD. This CDR3 has 19 residues. The CDR3 nucleotides read TGTGCCATCAGTGAGTCGGGCAGCCCGACAGGCCTCTCTGGAAACACCATATATTTT. It yields the protein CAISESGSPTGLSGNTIYF.

V usage is TRBV9 and J usage is TRBJ1-1, with D possibly TRBD1 on 6 matching bases. The V end was cut by 6 bases, the J end by 0 bases, with 12 bases between. The germline V gene has CDR1 SGDLS and CDR2 YYNGEE. This CDR3 has 14 residues. The CDR3 DNA reads as TGTGCCAGCACCCGACAGGCCATGAACACTGAAGCTTTCTTT. Translation: CASTRQAMNTEAFF.

The chain combines TRBV5-1 with TRBJ2-4, with 11 bases matching TRBD1. Germline trimming cut 2 bases from V and 9 bases from J; bases unmatched to any gene: 19. CDR3 length: 19 amino acids. From germline, CDR1 is SGHRS and CDR2 YFSETQ. CDR3 bases: TGCGCCAGCAGCTTTTACCGCACCGGGACAGGGGGGACGGGAGGCATTCAGTACTTC. This sequence encodes CASSFYRTGTGGTGGIQYF.

This chain connects TRBV7-2 to TRBJ1-1, with 8 bases identical to TRBD1. The CDR3 extends over 15 amino acids. With V trimmed by 1 base and J by 0 bases, 1 base remained unmatched. Germline CDR1 is SGHTA and CDR2 is FQGNSA. The DNA for the CDR3 is TGTGCCAGCAGCTTAGGGGGACAGGTGAACACTGAAGCTTTCTTT. It yields the protein CASSLGGQVNTEAFF. The variable domain in full, completed from reference TRBV7-2 and TRBJ1-1, reads GAGVSQSPSNKVTEKGKDVELRCDPISGHTALYWYRQSLGQGLEFLIYFQGNSAPDKSGLPSDRFSAERTGGSVSTLTIQRTQQEDSAVYLCASSLGGQVNTEAFFGQGTRLTVV.

A few counts support this clone. The rearrangement links TRBV19 to TRBJ1-6; possible D gene TRBD1, 6 bases. Germline V gives CDR1 LNHDA, CDR2 SQIVND (reference sequence). The V end lost 5 bases, the J end lost 8 bases, and 10 bases lay between the germline ends. The CDR3 sequence is 13 residues long. The CDR3 loop is CASSVQGDSPLHF. The CDR3 region has the DNA TGTGCCAGTAGTGTACAGGGTGATTCACCCCTCCACTTT.